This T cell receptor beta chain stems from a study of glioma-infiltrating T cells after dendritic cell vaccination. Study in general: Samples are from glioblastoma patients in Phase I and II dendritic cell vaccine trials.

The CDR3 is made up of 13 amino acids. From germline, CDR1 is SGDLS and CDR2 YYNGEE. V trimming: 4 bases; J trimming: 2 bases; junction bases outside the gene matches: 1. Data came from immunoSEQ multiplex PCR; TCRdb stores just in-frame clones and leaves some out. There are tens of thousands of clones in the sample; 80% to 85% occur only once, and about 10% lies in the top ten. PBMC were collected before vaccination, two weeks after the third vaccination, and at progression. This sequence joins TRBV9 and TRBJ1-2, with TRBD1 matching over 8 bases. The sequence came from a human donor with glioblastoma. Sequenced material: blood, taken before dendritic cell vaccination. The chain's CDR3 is CASSRQGNYGYTF. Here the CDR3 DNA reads TGTGCCAGCAGCAGACAGGGGAACTATGGCTACACCTTC.